This T cell receptor (beta chain) was identified in a study of CD8 T cells in Susac syndrome. Trimming took off 5 bases at V and 4 bases at J, with 19 bases between the two ends. Germline CDR1 SGHRS, CDR2 YFSETQ. The CDR3 has 16 residues. Included as multiple sclerosis controls were treatment-naive patients who had stable or active relapsing-remitting disease. Reverse transcription of 0.5 to 1 ug RNA was performed with random hexamers. The TCR beta CDR3 was amplified by immunoSEQ multiplex PCR across 54 Vbeta, 13 Jbeta. TCRdb recomputed calls from the immunoSEQ multiplex PCR reads with MiXCR, one row per CDR3 protein. The table has hundreds of thousands of distinct CDR3 sequences, about 95% seen once.

Input material: CD4+ T cells from PBMCs. The genes are TRBV5-1 and TRBJ2-1; D might be TRBD1 or TRBD2, each matching 5 bases. This TCR was recovered from a human donor with multiple sclerosis. The CDR3 DNA follows: TGCGCCAGCAGACCCGGGGCCTCTCCTCCATACAATGAGCAGTTCTTC. Translated: CASRPGASPPYNEQFF. Variable domain in full (rest from reference TRBV5-1 and TRBJ2-1): KAGVTQTPRYLIKTRGQQVTLSCSPISGHRSVSWYQQTPGQGLQFLFEYFSETQRNKGNFPGRFSGRQFSNSRSEMNVSTLELGDSALYLCASRPGASPPYNEQFFGPGTRLTVL.